These 32 T cell receptor beta chains originate from one sample sequenced in a study of CD8 T cells in Susac syndrome. Random hexamers were used to reverse transcribe the RNA input (about 0.45 to 1 ug). One entry per CDR3 protein, called by TCRdb with MiXCR from the immunoSEQ multiplex PCR reads. The sample records under 200,000 distinct CDR3 sequences, about 91% being singletons. Sample: CD4+ T cells from PBMCs. Receptor source: a human donor with Susac syndrome.

The chain joins TRBV27 to TRBJ1-4, with TRBD1 matching over 10 bases. CDR1 MNHEY and CDR2 SMNVEV come from the germline V gene (reference sequence). The ends lost 0 bases at V and 8 bases at J; junction bases unmatched: 15. The CDR3 runs to 19 residues. The CDR3 is CASSLSGPRPGTGDEKLFF. The CDR3, as DNA: TGTGCCAGCAGTTTATCGGGCCCGCGACCCGGGACAGGGGACGAAAAACTGTTTTTT.

The chain has TRBV4-2 and TRBJ2-7, with 8 bases fitting TRBD2. This CDR3 region has 19 residues. Trimming removed 3 bases from V and 0 bases from J; junction bases left unmatched: 16. Germline V gives CDR1 LGHNA, CDR2 YNFKEQ. CDR3 sequence (DNA): TGTGCCAGCAGCCAGGAGGCGCCTAGCGGGCCCGGGAGCTCCTACGAGCAGTACTTC. As protein: CASSQEAPSGPGSSYEQYF.

The genes are TRBV5-8 and TRBJ1-2; 7 nucleotides agree with TRBD1. CDR1 SGHTS and CDR2 YDEGEE come from the germline V gene. Losses at the gene ends were 0 bases for V and 4 bases for J; bases not matched to a gene: 9. CDR3 length: 16 residues. The CDR3 loop reads CASSLARDSVPYGYTF. Here the CDR3 DNA reads TGTGCCAGCAGCTTGGCCCGGGACAGTGTGCCCTATGGCTACACCTTC. The full variable domain, rest sourced from reference TRBV5-8 and TRBJ1-2, is EAGVTQSPTHLIKTRGQQATLRCSPISGHTSVYWYQQALGLGLQFLLWYDEGEERNRGNFPPRFSGRQFPNYSSELNVNALELEDSALYLCASSLARDSVPYGYTFGSGTRLTVV.

The rearrangement links TRBV20-1 to TRBJ1-6; 8 bases are shared with TRBD1. The germline gives CDR1 DFQATT, CDR2 SNEGSKA (reference sequence). The J segment lost 7 bases and the V segment lost 6 bases, leaving 11 bases of the junction unmatched. The CDR3 is made up of 15 amino acids. CDR3 in amino acids: CSAPQDRGGNSPLHF. CDR3 bases: TGCAGTGCGCCCCAAGACAGGGGTGGAAATTCACCCCTCCACTTT.

This chain connects TRBV3-1 to TRBJ1-1; perhaps TRBD1 as D (6 bases). V lost 4 bases to trimming and J lost 7 bases, with 10 bases between them. Looked up from germline, CDR1 is LGHDT and CDR2 is YNNKEL (reference sequence). This CDR3 region has 12 residues. The CDR3, as DNA: TGTGCCAGCAGCCGACAGGATGGTGAAGCTTTCTTT. Translation gives CASSRQDGEAFF.

The chain recombines TRBV28 with TRBJ2-7, with 8 bases lining up with TRBD2. This CDR3 region has 13 residues. Trimming at V came to 6 bases and at J to 3 bases, leaving 4 bases not matched to a gene. Germline CDR1 and CDR2: MDHEN and SYDVKM. The chain's CDR3 is CASRYSGDYEQYF. CDR3 sequence (DNA): TGTGCCAGCAGATATAGCGGGGACTACGAGCAGTACTTC.

The chain couples TRBV15 to TRBJ2-2; D not certain. Looked up from germline, CDR1 is LNHNV and CDR2 is YYDKDF (reference sequence). The V end lost 5 bases, the J end lost 1 base, and 14 bases lay between the germline ends. CDR3 length: 16 residues. CDR3 bases: TGTGCCACCAGCTCTTTGATCTTCCAGAACACCGGGGAGCTGTTTTTT. Amino acids: CATSSLIFQNTGELFF.

This clonotype occurred once. CDR3 in DNA: TGTGCCAGCAGCCAGGTCCGTAGCTCCTACAATGAGCAGTTCTTC. Protein product: CASSQVRSSYNEQFF. This chain joins TRBV3-1 and TRBJ2-1; D call uncertain. Trimming cost V 3 bases and J 0 bases, with 9 bases left between them. Germline V gives CDR1 LGHDT, CDR2 YNNKEL (reference sequence). This CDR3 spans 15 amino acids.

This chain links TRBV7-2 with TRBJ2-3; 9 nucleotides match TRBD2. The CDR3 runs to 19 residues. Germline CDR1 reads SGHTA; CDR2 reads FQGNSA. The J segment lost 3 bases and the V segment lost 1 base, leaving 14 bases of the junction unmatched. The CDR3 spells CASSLGLRVLAGSTDTQYF. The DNA for the CDR3 is TGTGCCAGCAGCTTAGGATTGAGAGTACTAGCGGGCTCGACAGATACGCAGTATTTT. Together with reference TRBV7-2 and TRBJ2-3, the CDR3 gives the full variable domain: GAGVSQSPSNKVTEKGKDVELRCDPISGHTALYWYRQSLGQGLEFLIYFQGNSAPDKSGLPSDRFSAERTGGSVSTLTIQRTQQEDSAVYLCASSLGLRVLAGSTDTQYFGPGTRLTVL.

To note about this clonotype: Mismatch with germline at one junction end may stem from a read error. V and J are TRBV18 and TRBJ2-1; tentatively, D is TRBD1 (5 bases). Germline lookup yields CDR1 KGHSH and CDR2 LQKENI. The CDR3 totals 16 residues. CDR3 protein: CASSLIQEPDYNEQFF. Here the CDR3 DNA reads TGCGCCAGCTCACTTATACAGGAACCCGACTACAATGAGCAGTTCTTC.

The chain employs TRBV20-1 and TRBJ1-1; D remains unclear. The germline V gene encodes CDR1 DFQATT and CDR2 SNEGSKA (reference sequence). The CDR3 extends over 12 amino acids. Trimming stripped 5 bases from V and 1 base from J, with 8 bases between. The CDR3 DNA follows: TGCAGTGCTTCCCGACAGAACACTGAAGCTTTCTTT. As protein: CSASRQNTEAFF.

The chain joins TRBV19 to TRBJ2-1, with 9 positions matching TRBD1. The CDR3 spans 15 residues. The germline V gene encodes CDR1 LNHDA and CDR2 SQIVND (reference sequence). Germline trimming cut 5 bases from V and 8 bases from J; bases unmatched to any gene: 10. The CDR3 sequence is CASSFRTGEGHEQFF. The CDR3 DNA reads as TGTGCCAGTAGTTTCCGGACAGGGGAAGGTCATGAGCAGTTCTTC.

The chain has TRBV5-1 and TRBJ2-1, with D tentatively TRBD1 (6 bases). The V end was cut by 6 bases, the J end by 5 bases, with 18 bases between. Looked up from germline, CDR1 is SGHRS and CDR2 is YFSETQ. There are 15 residues in the CDR3. CDR3: CASTTGSRAHNEQFF. The CDR3 DNA follows: TGCGCCAGCACCACAGGGAGCAGGGCGCACAATGAGCAGTTCTTC.

This clonotype was seen only a few times. The V and J genes are TRBV5-1 and TRBJ2-3; 7 bases are a match to TRBD2. Trimming cost V 3 bases and J 2 bases; bases outside gene matches: 3. The germline CDR1 and CDR2 sequences are SGHRS and YFSETQ. The CDR3 has 14 amino acids. CDR3 amino acids: CASSSGTITDTQYF. Here the CDR3 DNA reads TGCGCCAGCAGCTCCGGGACTATCACAGATACGCAGTATTTT.

The chain uses TRBV11-2 and TRBJ1-3; no reliable D call. V lost 5 bases to trimming and J lost 0 bases, with 8 bases between them. Germline loops: CDR1 SGHAT, CDR2 FQNNGV. CDR3 length equals 14 residues. CDR3 in DNA: TGTGCCAGCAGCCCCAGCCGCTCTGGAAACACCATATATTTT. This codes for CASSPSRSGNTIYF. The full variable domain, completed using reference TRBV11-2 and TRBJ1-3, is EAGVAQSPRYKIIEKRQSVAFWCNPISGHATLYWYQQILGQGPKLLIQFQNNGVVDDSQLPKDRFSAERLKGVDSTLKIQPAKLEDSAVYLCASSPSRSGNTIYFGEGSWLTVV.

V is TRBV2 and J is TRBJ1-5; D gene unclear. CDR1 SNHLY and CDR2 FYNNEI come from the germline V gene. Trimming removed 1 base at V and 4 bases at J, with 8 bases between. This CDR3 spans 14 amino acids. CDR3 sequence (DNA): TGTGCCAGCAGTGAAGTAGAGATGAATCAGCCCCAGCATTTT. Translation: CASSEVEMNQPQHF.

Of note for this clonotype: One end of the junction does not line up with germline, which may come from a read error. The chain uses TRBV14 and TRBJ2-3; no reliable D call. The CDR3 has 13 amino acids. CDR1 and CDR2 (germline): SGHDN, FVKESK. The CDR3 nucleotides are TGTGCCAGTAGCCAAGTGGGCACAGATACGCAGTATTTT. Its protein is CASSQVGTDTQYF. Looking up the rest from reference TRBV14 and TRBJ2-3 gives the full variable domain: EAGVTQFPSHSVIEKGQTVTLRCDPISGHDNLYWYRRVMGKEIKFLLHFVKESKQDESGMPNNRFLAERTGGTYSTLKVQPAELEDSGVYFCASSQVGTDTQYFGPGTRLTVL.

This clonotype showed up just a few times. The rearrangement joins TRBV19 to TRBJ1-5, with TRBD1 identical over 9 bases. V shed 4 bases, J shed 4 bases, and the junction held 5 bases outside the gene matches. This CDR3 comprises 15 residues. Germline V gives CDR1 LNHDA, CDR2 SQIVND (reference sequence). The DNA of the CDR3 is TGTGCCAGTAGTACGACAGGGGGTGGGAATCAGCCCCAGCATTTT. This encodes CASSTTGGGNQPQHF.

This clonotype was found once. This chain links TRBV7-6 with TRBJ1-1, with D maybe TRBD1 (5 bases). With 1 base removed from V and 1 base from J, the gap between germline ends came to 7 bases. Germline V gene lookup returns CDR1 SGHVS and CDR2 FNYEAQ. The CDR3 length is 14 residues. The CDR3 protein is CASSLDRTNTEAFF. The CDR3, as DNA: TGTGCCAGCAGCTTAGACAGGACGAACACTGAAGCTTTCTTT. Looking up the rest from reference TRBV7-6 and TRBJ1-1 gives the full variable domain: GAGVSQSPRYKVTKRGQDVALRCDPISGHVSLYWYRQALGQGPEFLTYFNYEAQQDKSGLPNDRFSAERPEGSISTLTIQRTEQRDSAMYRCASSLDRTNTEAFFGQGTRLTVV.

V gene TRBV27 combines with J gene TRBJ1-2; D unclear. CDR1 is MNHEY, CDR2 SMNVEV, per germline (reference sequence). The CDR3 runs to 12 residues. The V gene lost 4 bases and the J gene lost 8 bases, with 11 bases spanning the gap. For the CDR3, the DNA is TGTGCCAGCAGTTCTGTGGGTCAAGGCTACACCTTC. Translated: CASSSVGQGYTF.

V gene TRBV29-1 combines with J gene TRBJ2-3, with TRBD1 matching over 7 bases. The junction had 1 base not matched to a gene; V was cut back by 4 bases and J by 0 bases. CDR1 and CDR2 from the germline V gene are SQVTM and ANQGSEA. The CDR3 is 13 residues long. The CDR3, as DNA: TGCAGCGTTGTGGACAGGAGCACAGATACGCAGTATTTT. It specifies CSVVDRSTDTQYF.

The genes are TRBV12-3 or TRBV12-4 and TRBJ2-1; 10 bases match TRBD2. V was pared by 6 bases and J by 2 bases, with 4 bases of the junction left unmatched. The CDR3 has 15 residues. CDR3 sequence: CASSLSGGAYNEQFF. The CDR3, as DNA: TGTGCCAGCAGCCTGAGCGGGGGGGCCTACAATGAGCAGTTCTTC.

The rearrangement uses TRBV12-3 or TRBV12-4 and TRBJ2-2, with TRBD2 identical over 10 bases. The V segment lost 4 bases and the J segment 4 bases; nucleotides outside the gene matches: 6. This CDR3 spans 16 amino acids. This CDR3 reads CASSSQLAGGTGELFF. The CDR3 DNA reads TGTGCCAGCAGTTCCCAATTAGCGGGAGGCACCGGGGAGCTGTTTTTT.

This chain links TRBV7-3 with TRBJ2-6; D is unresolved. The V gene's germline CDR1 is SGHTA and CDR2 FQGTGA. V lost 5 bases to trimming and J lost 1 base, with 18 bases between them. CDR3 length: 18 residues. The CDR3 reads CASSPFGDYTSGANVLTF. CDR3 in DNA: TGTGCCAGCAGCCCTTTTGGGGATTACACTTCTGGGGCCAACGTCCTGACTTTC. Looking up the rest from reference TRBV7-3 and TRBJ2-6 gives the full variable domain: GAGVSQTPSNKVTEKGKYVELRCDPISGHTALYWYRQSLGQGPEFLIYFQGTGAADDSGLPNDRFFAVRPEGSVSTLKIQRTERGDSAVYLCASSPFGDYTSGANVLTFGAGSRLTVL.

A few counts support this clonotype. J is TRBJ2-7 and V is TRBV7-2, with 8 bases identical to TRBD2. After removal of 5 bases from V and 1 base from J, the junction contained 10 bases not matched to a gene. CDR3 size: 16 residues. Germline V gene sequence: CDR1 SGHTA, CDR2 FQGNSA. CDR3 sequence: CASSTHAGGGSYEQYF. The DNA for the CDR3 is TGTGCCAGCAGCACCCACGCGGGGGGCGGATCCTACGAGCAGTACTTC.

This chain links TRBV20-1 with TRBJ1-1; D gene unclear. Trimming stripped 5 bases from V and 0 bases from J, with 7 bases between. Per the germline V gene, CDR1 is DFQATT and CDR2 is SNEGSKA (reference sequence). This CDR3 has 12 amino acids. The CDR3 is CSAPDLNTEAFF. The CDR3 bases are TGCAGTGCTCCGGATTTGAACACTGAAGCTTTCTTT.

This rearrangement joins TRBV2 to TRBJ1-1; D is unresolved. This CDR3 region has 12 residues. Trimming removed 3 bases at V and 7 bases at J, with 9 bases between. CDR1 is SNHLY and CDR2 is FYNNEI in the germline V gene. The CDR3 DNA follows: TGTGCCAGCAGTGAGAGTTCCGTTGAAGCTTTCTTT. Its translation: CASSESSVEAFF. Combining the CDR3 with reference TRBV2 and TRBJ1-1 gives the whole variable domain EPEVTQTPSHQVTQMGQEVILRCVPISNHLYFYWYRQILGQKVEFLVSFYNNEISEKSEIFDDQFSVERPDGSNFTLKIRSTKLEDSAMYFCASSESSVEAFFGQGTRLTVV.

The chain uses TRBV18 and TRBJ1-1; 8 nucleotides align to TRBD1. V lost 8 bases and J lost 2; bases outside the gene matches: 13. CDR1 and CDR2 from the germline V gene are KGHSH and LQKENI. The CDR3 has 16 residues. In DNA form, the CDR3 reads TGTGCCAGCGCGAATTTTTTGACAGGGGACAACACTGAAGCTTTCTTT. This codes for CASANFLTGDNTEAFF.

This sequence joins TRBV5-4 and TRBJ1-1, with 8 bases aligning to TRBD1. Per the germline V gene, CDR1 is SGHNT and CDR2 is YYREEE (reference sequence). The CDR3 is 13 amino acids. Losses at the gene ends were 4 bases for V and 9 bases for J; bases not matched to a gene: 8. The CDR3 loop is CASSPSGQGQAFF. CDR3 bases: TGTGCCAGCAGCCCATCCGGACAGGGACAAGCTTTCTTT.

V usage is TRBV5-4 and J usage is TRBJ1-2; tentative D call: TRBD1 (5 bases). Trimming pared 3 bases from V and 8 bases from J, leaving 20 bases between. The CDR3 contains 15 residues. The germline V gene has CDR1 SGHNT and CDR2 YYREEE (reference sequence). CDR3 DNA sequence: TGTGCCAGCAGCTCTTTAGACAGAGACCTATGGGGCTACACCTTC. This encodes CASSSLDRDLWGYTF.

The chain's CDR3 is CASSPQTSGSNEQFF. The CDR3 DNA sequence: TGCGCCAGCAGCCCGCAGACTAGCGGGAGCAATGAGCAGTTCTTC. The rearrangement joins TRBV4-1 to TRBJ2-1; 12 bases map to TRBD2. The CDR3 runs 15 residues. Germline V gene data show CDR1 as MGHRA and CDR2 as YSYEKL. V was clipped by 4 bases and J by 6 bases; unmatched bases: 4.

V is TRBV10-2 and J is TRBJ2-2; 8 bases are shared with TRBD1. The CDR3 is made up of 16 amino acids. Germline values: CDR1 WSHSY, CDR2 SAAADI. The J segment lost 1 base and the V segment lost 6 bases, leaving 7 bases of the junction unmatched. The CDR3 here is CASSLTGTGNTGELFF. The CDR3, as DNA: TGCGCCAGCAGCCTGACCGGGACAGGGAACACCGGGGAGCTGTTTTTT.